This T cell receptor beta chain originates from a study of T cells after yellow fever vaccination. Findings and caveats of the study: Post-booster reappearance was seen for most primary-vaccination clones (around 96% CD4, about 88% CD8).

This clonotype has just a few counts. Its antigen is not known. The CDR3 sequence is 15 residues long. Germline-derived CDR1 and CDR2 are DFQATT and SNEGSKA (reference sequence). Trimming took 6 bases from V and 5 from J, leaving 23 bases between them. TCRdb re-called the 5' RACE reads through MiXCR, storing one row per CDR3 protein. This table holds about 630,000 distinct CDR3 sequences, 10% to 15% found once. The sequence derives from a man aged 25 to 45 who received the YFV17D yellow fever vaccine. The specimen was PBMCs, collected on the day of the yellow fever booster vaccination. V is TRBV20-1 and J is TRBJ2-7; D is possibly TRBD1 (6 bases). The CDR3 region has the DNA TGCAGTGCGCCGAGCAGGGGTGGCCTTGGGGACGAGCAGTACTTC. As protein: CSAPSRGGLGDEQYF.